This T cell receptor (beta chain) is drawn from a study of cytomegalovirus exposure and HLA in healthy donors (dated by TCRdb to 2016 to 2017). Background for the entire study: An earlier analysis of about 560 of the donors reported roughly 300 Gb of sequence data and around 120 million unique TCR beta sequences obtained from 180 million or so T cells. Roughly 300 gigabases of sequencing data and 70 million to 100 million unique TCR sequences made up an early release that covered some 640 HLA-typed donors. The genetic ancestry cluster associated with self-reported Caucasian donors included roughly 84% of the 398 genotyped donors. The study was designed to test whether signatures of past pathogen exposure could be identified by cataloging public T cell receptors. Using immunosequencing, the study profiled T cell repertoires from about 620 subjects and related those repertoires to cytomegalovirus serostatus. Along with the approximately 700-subject first cohort, a separate validation cohort of 120 different subjects was used. The study combined high-throughput TCR immunosequencing, statistical association of individual TCRs with disease status, and machine learning to predict cytomegalovirus infection status. A later analysis re-examined previously published TCR beta repertoires from more than 550 donors and added high-resolution HLA genotyping to investigate patterns of TCR occurrence. In the later analysis, no new phenotypic data were used to find candidate immune exposures; instead, reliance was placed on TCR beta sequences and their occurrence across donors. To decide whether each TCR beta V gene segment behaved as functional or pseudogenic, an earlier analysis of 587 of the donors relied on high-throughput TCR beta sequencing. Donor age, sex, ethnicity and CMV serostatus were compiled together with the repertoire data. Genome-wide SNP genotypes for about three fifths of the roughly 670 donors were used in a later genetic analysis, which treated that subset as a discovery cohort. Every repertoire in the discovery cohort had been generated on one and the same sequencing platform. HLA typing covered class I and class II loci at four-digit resolution. Typing coverage varied by locus: roughly 620-630 donors for A, B, C, DRB1 and DQB1; around 560 for DQA1; more than 600 for DPA1; about 450 for DPB1. A few DR-DQ haplotypes were treated as single units for association and clustering because of strong linkage in the cohort. Across 398 genotyped donors of the cohort, an average of about 240,000 unique TCR beta nucleotide sequences per donor were sequenced, and approximately 19% of those sequences were non-productive. What the work shows at the level of the full study, not this receptor alone: A further reported finding was that TCR beta sequences accurately predicted the HLA-A and HLA-B alleles for most subjects in the first cohort. Assigning TCR associations to individual alleles was difficult when HLA alleles, especially DR and DQ, strongly co-occurred. A cluster of highly shared sequence variants was judged likely to represent a technical artifact of the sequencing pipeline. Some IMGT-functional V segments, including TRBV6-2 and TRBV6-3, could not be told apart with the 87-base-pair reads, so those segments were excluded. Because HLA typing was unavailable for some donors at each locus, only the typed subset was used in association tests. Immune exposure information for the cohort was limited to CMV serostatus. It was suggested by the authors that the approach could potentially be generalized to other disease states and immunological phenotypes. A later analysis associated some 17,000 TCR beta sequences with specific HLA alleles at a false discovery rate of 0.05. An earlier analysis of approximately 500 of the donors showed that most TCR beta V segments appeared in productive rearrangements either about 90% or about 30% of the time, which broadly matched IMGT annotations. A later analysis reported that several top co-occurrence clusters appeared linked to parvovirus B19, influenza, CMV and Epstein-Barr virus. In a later analysis, HLA-associated TCR beta chains were found to be more clonally expanded and to have lower generation probabilities than equally common non-associated chains. In this cohort, only TCR beta chains were sequenced, and detectable features were limited by the absence of alpha or paired-chain data. A later genetic analysis reported fewer N-insertions in productive TCRs among donors in an Asian-associated ancestry cluster than the roughly 620-donor mean. According to a later analysis, TCR association rates differed among HLA loci, with DRB1 alleles showing the most associated TCRs and HLA-C alleles showing the fewest. Linkage disequilibrium might explain the correlated functional status among segregating V segments, but an unknown experimental factor could not be excluded. According to a later analysis, most CMV-associated TCR beta chains appeared to be HLA-restricted, and the HLA associations seemed to be driven largely by CMV exposure. Presence/absence analyses assumed roughly uniform sequencing depth across donors, an assumption that may not hold. Three of the identified cytomegalovirus-associated TCR beta chains were confirmed in vitro to be specific for cytomegalovirus antigens. Because counts were too low, more than 15 rarely observed V segments, including chromosome 9 orphons, were left out of the earlier analysis of 587 of the donors. In the study, approximately 150 TCR beta chains were listed as associated with cytomegalovirus. In a later genetic analysis, a missense DCLRE1C variant was associated with V-gene and J-gene trimming of TCR beta chains, and the association was replicated in an independent cohort. While some public TCRs were present in many individuals, most TCR sequences turned up only very rarely across donors. The classifier was reported to diagnose cytomegalovirus status with high specificity and sensitivity in both the original and validation cohorts.

The cohort was made up of approximately 670 healthy bone marrow donors. Cohort members were all nominally healthy when sampled, although unrecorded immune exposures were likely present. The donor tested CMV seronegative, placing the donor among the 300 to 450 seronegative members of the cohort. A peripheral blood sample was provided by each donor, and peripheral blood mononuclear cells were used for TCR beta sequencing. Genomic DNA extraction from the blood cell samples was performed with the Qiagen DNeasy Blood Extraction Kit. Library generation was performed with the immunoSEQ multiplex PCR assay. A mixture of 60 forward primers for TCR Vbeta segments and 13 reverse primers for TCR Jbeta segments was used in the multiplex PCR. The CDR3 region of rearranged TCR beta genes was amplified from genomic DNA with a multiplex PCR assay. The amplified TCR beta libraries were sequenced on the Illumina HiSeq System as 87-base-pair reads. The authors processed their data as follows. Across the roughly 600 repertoires, a later analysis counted 60 million to 90 million unique TCR beta chains, around 11 million of which were shared by at least two donors. Raw reads were error-corrected and collapsed into unique sequences by a nearest-neighbor algorithm in which closely related sequences were merged to remove PCR and sequencing errors. To assign V, D and J gene segments, CDR3 sequences were aligned to IMGT reference sequences. For a sequence to be retained, at least a six-nucleotide match to both a V gene segment and a J gene segment was required. A rearrangement counted as productive if the CDR3 had no stop codons and remained in frame with V and J, and every other rearrangement counted as non-productive. CDR3 was defined according to IMGT convention as the region running from the second conserved V-encoded cysteine to the conserved J-encoded phenylalanine. In an earlier analysis of around 570 of the donors, sequences lacking an unambiguous match to a single V gene segment were excluded. An earlier analysis of fewer than 750 of the donors classified V segments as functional when productive rearrangements were above 56.7% and as segregating when the standard deviation between donors was above 5%. A statistical classification framework was built to diagnose cytomegalovirus status from the catalog of TCR beta chain sequences. V and J gene assignment, in a later analysis, came from comparing TCR nucleotide sequences with IMGT/GENE-DB human TR gene sequences. In a later analysis, CDR3 sequences and most-parsimonious VDJ recombination scenarios were assigned using the TCRdist pipeline. In a later analysis, every TCR beta chain was defined by the combination of its CDR3 amino acid sequence and its V-gene family, and reads without a unique V-gene family were dropped. A later analysis removed 592 highly shared, low-generation-probability nucleotide sequences to deal with suspected cross-contamination and a sequencing artifact. In a later analysis, a clonal expansion index was calculated for each public chain from normalized within-repertoire ranks of inferred template counts. A later analysis computed generation probabilities with a VDJ recombination model fitted to out-of-frame rearrangements, and checked the results against IGoR. In a later analysis, hypergeometric tests were used to score TCR-TCR, TCR-HLA and TCR-CMV co-occurrence, with a repertoire-size bias correction applied to TCR pairs. In a later analysis, false discovery rates were estimated by permuting HLA or CMV assignments 20 times. In a later analysis, co-occurring TCRs were grouped using DBSCAN, and TCRdist sequence similarity was added for clustering within HLA-allele-positive subsets. Repertoires with fewer than 30,000 or more than 120,000 public chains, plus five repertoires with anomalous nucleotide sharing, were excluded from co-occurrence clustering. The table was pulled from immuneACCESS by TCRdb, which kept in-frame rearrangements only. Such tables lose some clones; where checked, under half of the loss comes from unresolved V genes, and the rest has no known cause. That table supplies the V and J calls and clone size; D and trimming were determined from the DNA. This sample has roughly 150,000 clones in its table, and 76% of those were observed once. Approximately 2% of the sample lies in the top ten.

At the junction V is shortened by 1 base and J by 4 bases, with 4 bases in between. CDR1 MNHNS and CDR2 SASEGT were looked up in the germline V gene. The CDR3 runs 12 residues from the cysteine to the phenylalanine. Only the CDR3 portion is preserved as DNA: 36 bases, with reading frame beginning at the first base. This clone was counted a few times. This clone's antigen is unknown. Base qualities are not recorded, but no much larger clone differs from it by a single base. Sequencing was performed on PBMCs. The source of this sequence is a woman aged 40 to 50 in good health and CMV-seronegative. The chain is made from TRBV6-1 and TRBJ1-2; too little of a D gene remains to name it. This receptor carries the CDR3 CASSEGGYGYTF. In nucleotides, the sequence is TGTGCCAGCAGTGAAGGAGGCTATGGCTACACCTTC.